The 31 T cell receptor beta chains below were found in one sample sequenced in a study of blood T cells in healthy people across ages. It was with a sample-barcoded 5' primer and a J-beta primer mix that a second PCR of roughly 7 to 12 cycles was run. TCRdb itself ran the 5' RACE reads through MiXCR, one entry per CDR3 protein. Among some 1 million distinct CDR3 sequences listed, 35% to 55% were seen once. The sequencing sample was made of blood. The origin of the receptors is a woman in her sixties or seventies in good health.

Concerning this clonotype: A clone one base away is much larger, so this may be a read error. This sequence joins TRBV5-1 and TRBJ2-1; 9 nucleotides agree with TRBD2. TRBJ2-7 explains the end of the DNA better; the J call may be wrong. The V gene's germline CDR1 is SGHRS and CDR2 YFSETQ. This CDR3 comprises 15 residues. The CDR3 nucleotides are TGCGCCAGCAGTAATGCGGGAGGGGGGTACAATGAGCAGTACTTC. It translates to CASSNAGGGYNEQYF.

This clonotype was seen only once. Sequence at one end of the junction differs from germline and may be a read error. The V and J genes are TRBV15 and TRBJ2-5, with D unresolved. CDR1 LNHNV and CDR2 YYDKDF come from the germline V gene (reference sequence). The CDR3 runs 14 residues. CDR3 nucleotide sequence: TGTGCCACCAGCACGCTCTCGGCGGTTGAGACTCAGTACTTC. Its protein product is CATSTLSAVETQYF.

This clonotype showed up just a few times. This chain uses TRBV4-2 with TRBJ2-1; D is unclear. Germline CDR1 and CDR2: LGHNA and YNFKEQ. The CDR3 loop spans 17 amino acids. V was shortened by 4 bases and J by 4 bases, with 20 bases between the two germline ends. The CDR3 loop reads CASSPGPLRKGYNEQFF. CDR3 sequence (DNA): TGTGCCAGCAGCCCCGGCCCGCTCCGGAAAGGTTACAATGAGCAGTTCTTC.

The chain couples TRBV2 to TRBJ2-1, with 12 bases aligning to TRBD2. Germline values: CDR1 SNHLY, CDR2 FYNNEI. CDR3 length: 15 amino acids. V gave up 6 bases and J gave up 7 bases; unmatched junction bases: 7. The CDR3 protein is CASRATSGRFNEQFF. The CDR3 DNA is TGTGCCAGCAGGGCTACTAGCGGGAGGTTTAATGAGCAGTTCTTC. The full variable domain, its missing parts supplied by reference TRBV2 and TRBJ2-1, is EPEVTQTPSHQVTQMGQEVILRCVPISNHLYFYWYRQILGQKVEFLVSFYNNEISEKSEIFDDQFSVERPDGSNFTLKIRSTKLEDSAMYFCASRATSGRFNEQFFGPGTRLTVL.

V gene TRBV30 combines with J gene TRBJ1-2; D not certain. CDR3 size: 11 residues. The V gene lost 8 bases and the J gene lost 8 bases, with 15 bases spanning the gap. CDR1 and CDR2 (germline): GTSNPN, SVGIG (reference sequence). The CDR3 reads CATRPGYGYTF. Written as DNA, the CDR3 is TGTGCCACGCGACCGGGGTACGGCTACACCTTC.

The chain uses TRBV9 and TRBJ2-7, with 11 bases lining up with TRBD1. Germline CDR1 is SGDLS and CDR2 is YYNGEE. J lost 0 bases, V lost 0 bases, and 8 bases had no gene match. CDR3 size: 18 residues. The CDR3 bases are TGTGCCAGCAGCGTAGGGACAGGGGGCCTGGCGTTCTCCTACGAGCAGTACTTC. This codes for CASSVGTGGLAFSYEQYF. The full variable domain, its missing parts supplied by reference TRBV9 and TRBJ2-7, is DSGVTQTPKHLITATGQRVTLRCSPRSGDLSVYWYQQSLDQGLQFLIQYYNGEERAKGNILERFSAQQFPDLHSELNLSSLELGDSALYFCASSVGTGGLAFSYEQYFGPGTRLTVT.

This chain links TRBV27 with TRBJ2-7, with D possibly being TRBD2 (6 bases). Trimming pared 3 bases from V and 2 bases from J, leaving 11 bases between. There are 14 residues in the CDR3. Germline V gene data show CDR1 as MNHEY and CDR2 as SMNVEV (reference sequence). Here the CDR3 DNA reads TGTGCCAGCAGTTTTCGGCGGGGTACCTACGAGCAGTACTTC. As protein: CASSFRRGTYEQYF.

This clonotype was found a few times. The rearrangement joins TRBV28 to TRBJ2-1, with 12 bases that match TRBD2. The CDR3 is 18 residues long. Germline lookup yields CDR1 MDHEN and CDR2 SYDVKM. V lost 2 bases and J lost 8; bases outside the gene matches: 13. The CDR3 is CASSLMGLAGGLRDEQFF. The CDR3 DNA reads TGTGCCAGCAGTTTAATGGGGCTAGCGGGAGGGCTTCGGGATGAGCAGTTCTTC.

Concerning this clonotype: One end of the junction is discordant with germline, which a read error may explain. This chain links TRBV12-3 or TRBV12-4 with TRBJ2-3; D could derive from TRBD1 or TRBD2 (5 bases each). This CDR3 has 15 residues. The CDR3: CANSLRGASIDTQYF. The DNA for the CDR3 is TGTGCCAACAGTTTACGAGGGGCTAGCATAGATACGCAGTATTTT.

This chain connects TRBV20-1 to TRBJ2-7; D is unresolved. The CDR3 covers 14 residues. The germline V gene has CDR1 DFQATT and CDR2 SNEGSKA (reference sequence). V lost 3 bases, J lost 2 bases, and 14 bases lay in between. CDR3 amino acids: CSASRLGRTYEQYF. As DNA, the CDR3 is TGCAGTGCTAGCCGATTGGGTAGGACCTACGAGCAGTACTTC.

The chain carries TRBV20-1 and TRBJ2-1; 7 bases match TRBD2. The trim removed 6 bases at V and 5 bases at J, leaving 13 bases unmatched. The CDR3 extends over 15 amino acids. Germline CDR1 reads DFQATT; CDR2 reads SNEGSKA (reference sequence). The CDR3 loop reads CSAHGLVALHNEQFF. Written as DNA, the CDR3 is TGCAGTGCCCATGGACTAGTTGCACTCCACAATGAGCAGTTCTTC.

This clonotype turned up a few times. The V and J genes are TRBV5-1 and TRBJ2-5, with TRBD2 as a possible D gene (7 bases). The ends were cut back, 4 bases at V and 2 bases at J, with 18 bases in the middle. The CDR3 is 16 residues long. Germline V gene sequence: CDR1 SGHRS, CDR2 YFSETQ. The CDR3 sequence: CASSREPGGLQETQYF. The CDR3 nucleotides are TGCGCCAGCAGCAGAGAACCGGGGGGCCTACAAGAGACCCAGTACTTC.

V is TRBV14 and J is TRBJ1-1; D ambiguous. Germline-derived CDR1 and CDR2 are SGHDN and FVKESK. This CDR3 comprises 14 residues. The V end lost 2 bases, the J end lost 11 bases, and 18 bases lay between the germline ends. CDR3 nucleotide sequence: TGTGCCAGCAGCCAATCCACAGCCGCGTTTCGGGCTTTCTTT. It yields the protein CASSQSTAAFRAFF.

A remark on this clonotype: This may stem from a read error, because a much larger clone lies one nucleotide away. The rearrangement joins TRBV4-1 to TRBJ2-3; D possibly matches TRBD1 or TRBD2 (5 bases each). Trimming removed 1 base at V and 4 bases at J, with 12 bases between. Per germline, CDR1 MGHRA and CDR2 YSYEKL. The CDR3 loop spans 15 amino acids. This chain's CDR3 is CASSQVRDGADTQYF. For the CDR3, the DNA is TGCGCCAGCAGCCAAGTAAGGGACGGGGCAGATACGCAGTATTTT.

The chain joins TRBV27 to TRBJ1-2; D gene uncertain. From germline, CDR1 is MNHEY and CDR2 SMNVEV (reference sequence). The ends were cut back, 6 bases at V and 1 base at J, with 9 bases in the middle. The CDR3 contains 13 residues. Here the CDR3 reads CASSMTSNYGYTF. Written as DNA, the CDR3 is TGTGCCAGCAGCATGACAAGTAACTATGGCTACACCTTC.

This clonotype was counted only a few times. The chain employs TRBV29-1 and TRBJ2-7, with TRBD2 matching 8 bases. The CDR3 covers 13 residues. Germline V gives CDR1 SQVTM, CDR2 ANQGSEA. V shed 5 bases and J 4 bases; nucleotides not matched to a gene: 7. The CDR3 sequence is CSVRRAGEYEQYF. The CDR3 nucleotides are TGCAGCGTTAGGCGAGCGGGAGAGTACGAGCAGTACTTC.

The rearrangement links TRBV3-1 to TRBJ2-7, with D perhaps being TRBD1 or TRBD2 (5 bases each). The V end was cut by 0 bases, the J end by 6 bases, with 12 bases between. The CDR3 is 14 amino acids. Germline-derived CDR1 and CDR2 are LGHDT and YNNKEL (reference sequence). The CDR3 DNA reads TGTGCCAGCAGCCAAGATTGGGGGAAAAGCGAGCAGTACTTC. Its translation is CASSQDWGKSEQYF.

This clonotype was counted only a few times. V and J are TRBV28 and TRBJ2-7; tentative D call: TRBD2 (6 bases). The V gene lost 3 bases and the J gene lost 1 base, with 13 bases spanning the gap. CDR3 length: 15 amino acids. Germline V gene data show CDR1 as MDHEN and CDR2 as SYDVKM. The CDR3 bases are TGTGCCAGCAGTTTTGGAGGGGCTAGGTCCTACGAGCAGTACTTC. It encodes CASSFGGARSYEQYF.

This clonotype was detected a few times. The chain recombines TRBV20-1 with TRBJ2-7; D unclear. Germline CDR1 and CDR2: DFQATT and SNEGSKA (reference sequence). Trimming shortened V by 1 base and J by 0 bases, and 13 bases separated the two germline ends. The CDR3 runs 15 residues. CDR3 DNA sequence: TGCAGTGCTAGAGTGTACGGCGGAACCTCCTACGAGCAGTACTTC. Translating it yields CSARVYGGTSYEQYF.

This clonotype turned up a few times. This sequence joins TRBV20-1 and TRBJ1-6; 8 bases map to TRBD1. Germline V gene lookup returns CDR1 DFQATT and CDR2 SNEGSKA (reference sequence). V was clipped by 2 bases and J by 0 bases; unmatched bases: 6. The CDR3 contains 17 residues. The CDR3 here is CSARPVGTGSYNSPLHF. CDR3 coding DNA: TGCAGTGCTAGACCTGTTGGGACAGGCTCCTATAATTCACCCCTCCACTTT.

The rearrangement uses TRBV25-1 and TRBJ2-1; TRBD2 agrees at 8 bases. With 4 bases clipped from V and 2 bases from J, the junction kept 7 bases outside the gene matches. Per germline, CDR1 MGHDK and CDR2 SYGVNS. The CDR3 spans 16 residues. Here the CDR3 reads CASSASRAGAYNEQFF. CDR3 in DNA: TGTGCCAGCAGTGCCTCACGAGCGGGGGCCTACAATGAGCAGTTCTTC.

This clonotype was observed many times. The V gene is TRBV10-3, the J gene TRBJ2-7; no clear D. Germline V gene data show CDR1 as ENHRY and CDR2 as SYGVKD. V shed 2 bases and J shed 0 bases, with 5 bases lying between them. CDR3 size: 13 residues. The CDR3 DNA sequence: TGTGCCATCAGTGAGGAGCACTCCTACGAGCAGTACTTC. This codes for CAISEEHSYEQYF.

The chain joins TRBV27 to TRBJ2-1, with D perhaps TRBD1 or TRBD2 (5 bases each). The CDR3 covers 13 residues. Trimming took off 6 bases at V and 8 bases at J, with 14 bases between the two ends. The germline V gene has CDR1 MNHEY and CDR2 SMNVEV (reference sequence). The chain's CDR3 is CASRGPVGDEQFF. The CDR3 nucleotides read TGTGCCAGCAGAGGACCCGTGGGGGATGAGCAGTTCTTC.

The rearrangement links TRBV24-1 to TRBJ2-5, with 9 bases aligning to TRBD1. Per the germline V gene, CDR1 is KGHDR and CDR2 is SFDVKD. The junction had 5 bases not matched to a gene; V was cut back by 2 bases and J by 5 bases. The CDR3 covers 15 residues. DNA of the CDR3: TGTGCCACCAGTGATTCACAGGGGGCGGGGGAGACCCAGTACTTC. Its protein product is CATSDSQGAGETQYF.

The V gene is TRBV5-1, the J gene TRBJ2-4; tentative D call: TRBD1 (7 bases). The CDR3 spans 15 residues. Germline V gene data show CDR1 as SGHRS and CDR2 as YFSETQ. V dropped 0 bases and J dropped 13 bases, with 20 bases sitting between them. CDR3 region: CASSLAQGGQYEQYF. CDR3 nucleotide sequence: TGCGCCAGCAGCTTGGCTCAGGGGGGTCAATATGAGCAGTACTTC.

CDR3 amino acids: CASSYYGQGVYEQYF. Here the CDR3 DNA reads TGTGCCAGCAGTTACTACGGACAGGGAGTCTACGAGCAGTACTTC. The rearrangement joins TRBV6-5 to TRBJ2-7; 8 bases line up with TRBD1. The CDR3 runs to 15 residues. The junction had 5 bases not matched to a gene; V was cut back by 1 base and J by 3 bases. The germline gives CDR1 MNHEY, CDR2 SVGAGI.

V usage is TRBV30 and J usage is TRBJ2-7; D remains unclear. Germline CDR1 GTSNPN, CDR2 SVGIG (reference sequence). V was cut by 1 base and J by 9 bases, with 16 bases left in between. There are 13 residues in the CDR3. CDR3 region: CAWSENLGRVQYF. As DNA, the CDR3 is TGTGCCTGGAGTGAGAATTTAGGACGCGTGCAGTACTTC.

This clonotype showed up just a few times. The gene calls are TRBV14 and TRBJ2-3; D perhaps matches TRBD1 (7 bases). Trimming stripped 0 bases from V and 2 bases from J, with 12 bases between. The germline gives CDR1 SGHDN, CDR2 FVKESK. This CDR3 has 16 residues. CDR3 loop: CASSQESRGDTDTQYF. CDR3 nucleotide sequence: TGTGCCAGCAGCCAAGAGTCCAGGGGGGACACAGATACGCAGTATTTT.

CDR3 DNA sequence: TGCAGCGTTGAGACAGGGGGGGAAGAGACCCAGTACTTC. It yields the protein CSVETGGEETQYF. This chain links TRBV29-1 with TRBJ2-5; 9 nucleotides match TRBD1. V gave up 3 bases and J gave up 3 bases; unmatched junction bases: 2. The CDR3 has 13 residues. Looked up from germline, CDR1 is SQVTM and CDR2 is ANQGSEA.

The chain couples TRBV6-2 or TRBV6-3 to TRBJ2-7; 7 bases align to TRBD1. V trimming: 2 bases; J trimming: 2 bases; junction bases outside the gene matches: 3. Germline CDR1 reads MNHEY; CDR2 reads SVGEGT. The CDR3 extends over 14 amino acids. CDR3 sequence (DNA): TGTGCCAGCAGTTACGGGACAGCAACCTACGAGCAGTACTTC. It translates to CASSYGTATYEQYF.

This chain connects TRBV28 to TRBJ1-5; no definite D call. The ends were cut back, 6 bases at V and 2 bases at J, with 14 bases in the middle. CDR3 length equals 15 residues. CDR1 is MDHEN and CDR2 is SYDVKM in the germline V gene. CDR3 sequence: CASRTKRACNQPQHF. CDR3 nucleotide sequence: TGTGCCAGCAGGACGAAGAGGGCCTGCAATCAGCCCCAGCATTTT. The complete variable domain, with remaining parts taken from reference TRBV28 and TRBJ1-5, reads DVKVTQSSRYLVKRTGEKVFLECVQDMDHENMFWYRQDPGLGLRLIYFSYDVKMKEKGDIPEGYSVSREKKERFSLILESASTNQTSMYLCASRTKRACNQPQHFGDGTRLSIL.